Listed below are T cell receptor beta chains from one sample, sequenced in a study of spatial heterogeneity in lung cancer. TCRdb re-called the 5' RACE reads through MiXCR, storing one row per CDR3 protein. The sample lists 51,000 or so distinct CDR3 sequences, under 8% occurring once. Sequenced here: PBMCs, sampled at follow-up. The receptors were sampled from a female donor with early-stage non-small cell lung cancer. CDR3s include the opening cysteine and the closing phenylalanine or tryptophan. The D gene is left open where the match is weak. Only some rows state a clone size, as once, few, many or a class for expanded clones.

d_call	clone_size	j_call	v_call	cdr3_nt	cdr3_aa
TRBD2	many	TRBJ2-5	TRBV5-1	TGCGCCAGCAGCTTGACCCTAGCGGGGGACTATACCGAGACCCAGTACTTC	CASSLTLAGDYTETQYF
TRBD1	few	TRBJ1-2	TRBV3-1	TGTGCCAGCAGCGCCCGGGACAGGGGGCGCTGGGACTATGGCTACACCTTC	CASSARDRGRWDYGYTF
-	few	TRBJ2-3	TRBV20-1	TGCAGCCCTGGGGGGGGGCTAGATACGCAGTATTTT	CSPGGGLDTQYF
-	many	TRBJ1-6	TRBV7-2	TGTGCCAGCAGCTTTACAGGGTTTTGGTCACCCCTCCACTTT	CASSFTGFWSPLHF
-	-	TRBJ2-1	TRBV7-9	TGTGCCAGCAGCTCGGCTTCGGTGGTGGGCTATGAGCAGTTCTTC	CASSSASVVGYEQFF
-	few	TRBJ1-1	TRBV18	TGTGCCAGCTCACCAATGGAATCGAACACTGAAGCTTTCTTT	CASSPMESNTEAFF
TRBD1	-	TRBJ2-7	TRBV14	TGTGCCAGCAGCCATAGGGGACAGGGGCAGGAAGAGCAGTACTTC	CASSHRGQGQEEQYF
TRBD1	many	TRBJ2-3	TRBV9	TGTGCCAGCAGCGGAGGGACAGGGGGCACAGATACGCAGTATTTT	CASSGGTGGTDTQYF
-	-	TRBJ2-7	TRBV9	TGTGCCAGCAGCGTATCAGGGGACCTCTACGAGCAGTACTTC	CASSVSGDLYEQYF
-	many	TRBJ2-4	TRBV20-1	TGCAGTGCTAGGAACCTAGAGAAAAACATTCAGTACTTC	CSARNLEKNIQYF
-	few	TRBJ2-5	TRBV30	TGTGCCTGGAGACCGGGGGGCCTCAACCAAGAGACCCAGTACTTC	CAWRPGGLNQETQYF
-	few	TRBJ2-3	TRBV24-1	TGTGCCACCAGTGATCCAGGTGGGGCCCCCACAGATACGCAGTATTTT	CATSDPGGAPTDTQYF
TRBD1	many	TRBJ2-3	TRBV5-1	TGCGCCAGCAGTTTAGGGGGACAGCCTAGCACAGATACGCAGTATTTT	CASSLGGQPSTDTQYF
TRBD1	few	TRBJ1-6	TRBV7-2	TGTGCCAGCAGCTTCTCCTCTCAGGTCAGGGGGGGATCACCCCTCCACTTT	CASSFSSQVRGGSPLHF
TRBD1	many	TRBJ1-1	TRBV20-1	TGCAGTGCTAGAGTACAGGGGGGCACTGAAGCTTTCTTT	CSARVQGGTEAFF
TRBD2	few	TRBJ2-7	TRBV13	TGTGCCAGCAGCTTCCGGGGGGGAAGCAACTACGAGCAGTACTTC	CASSFRGGSNYEQYF
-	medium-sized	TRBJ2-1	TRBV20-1	TGCAGTGCTACACAGGGATTGGGGTTCAATGAGCAGTTCTTC	CSATQGLGFNEQFF
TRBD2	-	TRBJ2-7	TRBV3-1	TGTGCCAGCGGGACTAGCGGGGCGTACGAGCAGTACTTC	CASGTSGAYEQYF
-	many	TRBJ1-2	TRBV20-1	TGCAGTGCTCCGACGGGACGACACCTTGGCTACACCTTC	CSAPTGRHLGYTF
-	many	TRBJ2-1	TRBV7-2	TGTGCCAGCAGCTTAAATTTAGGGAATGAGCAGTTCTTC	CASSLNLGNEQFF
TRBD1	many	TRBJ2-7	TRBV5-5	TGTGCCAGCAGCGCCGGACCCGACAGGGGCTCCTCCTACGAGCAGTACTTC	CASSAGPDRGSSYEQYF
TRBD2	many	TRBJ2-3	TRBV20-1	TGCAGTGCTCCTTTAGCGGGGGGGACCACAGATACGCAGTATTTT	CSAPLAGGTTDTQYF
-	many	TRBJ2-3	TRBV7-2	TGTGCCAGCAGCCCGAACCCCAATTATACGCAGTATTTT	CASSPNPNYTQYF
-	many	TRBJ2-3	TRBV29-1	TGCAGCGTTGGGGCCGGACCCGTATGGCCATCAGATACGCAGTATTTT	CSVGAGPVWPSDTQYF
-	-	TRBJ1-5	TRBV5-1	TGCGCCAGCAAACGGGGGCAGGGAGGTATTCAGCCCCAGCATTTT	CASKRGQGGIQPQHF
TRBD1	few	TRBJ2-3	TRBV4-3	TGCGCCAGCAGCCTTCAGACAGGGGGCACAGATACGCAGTATTTT	CASSLQTGGTDTQYF
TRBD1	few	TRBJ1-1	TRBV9	TGTGCCAGCAGAACCGGGACAGGGAAAGGGAGGACTGAAGCTTTCTTT	CASRTGTGKGRTEAFF
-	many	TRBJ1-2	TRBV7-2	TGTGCCAGCAGCTTAGTCGGCAGGGCCTACACCTTC	CASSLVGRAYTF
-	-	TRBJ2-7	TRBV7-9	TGTGCCAGCAGCTCGATCCGGGACTGGGCGGGCGAGCAGTACTTC	CASSSIRDWAGEQYF
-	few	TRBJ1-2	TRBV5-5	TGTGCCAGCAGGACAGGAGCTAACTATGGCTACACCTTC	CASRTGANYGYTF
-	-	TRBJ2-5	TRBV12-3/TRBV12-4	TGTGCCAGCAGTGGGGACGGCTTCCAAGAGACCCAGTACTTC	CASSGDGFQETQYF
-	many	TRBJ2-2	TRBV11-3	TGTGCCAGCAGCCTCCCCCGGGCCACCGGGGAGCTGTTTTTT	CASSLPRATGELFF
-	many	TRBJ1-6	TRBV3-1	TGTGCCAGCAGCCATTGGGGTGACTCCTATAATTCACCCCTCCACTTT	CASSHWGDSYNSPLHF
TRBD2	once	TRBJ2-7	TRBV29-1	TGCAGCGTTGGCGGGAGGGAGCGGGAGTCCTACGAGCAGTACTTC	CSVGGRERESYEQYF
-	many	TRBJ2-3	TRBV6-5	TGTGCCAGCAGTTACGAAGGGCGGGGCACAGATACGCAGTATTTT	CASSYEGRGTDTQYF
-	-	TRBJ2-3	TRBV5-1	TGCGCCAGCAGACATAACACAGATACGCAGTATTTT	CASRHNTDTQYF
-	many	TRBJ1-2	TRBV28	TGTGCCAGCAGTTACGGCCCCTATGGCTACACCTTC	CASSYGPYGYTF